Presented here are 21 T cell receptor beta chains from one specimen sequenced in a study of blood T cell repertoires in COVID-19. Data came from immunoSEQ multiplex PCR; TCRdb stores just in-frame clones and leaves some out. The sample consists of about 120,000 clones, about 86% of them appearing once. The sample was peripheral blood. The receptors derive from an elderly man with active or convalescent COVID-19.

The V call is TRBV2, the J call TRBJ2-1; 7 bases agree with TRBD1. CDR1 SNHLY and CDR2 FYNNEI come from the germline V gene. CDR3 size: 15 residues. V was clipped by 6 bases and J by 3 bases; unmatched bases: 8. Written as DNA, the CDR3 is TGTGCCAGCAGGCTAGGACAGGAACTCTACAATGAGCAGTTCTTC. Translated: CASRLGQELYNEQFF.

This chain links TRBV6-5 with TRBJ1-3; no clear D gene. The V gene lost 2 bases and the J gene lost 4 bases, with 9 bases spanning the gap. Germline V gives CDR1 MNHEY, CDR2 SVGAGI. This CDR3 contains 14 residues. In DNA form, the CDR3 reads TGTGCCAGCAGTTACGGGGAGGCAGGAAACACCATATATTTT. This codes for CASSYGEAGNTIYF.

This chain joins TRBV2 and TRBJ2-7, with 9 bases aligning to TRBD1. CDR1 SNHLY and CDR2 FYNNEI come from the germline V gene. After removal of 7 bases from V and 3 bases from J, the junction contained 13 bases not matched to a gene. This CDR3 comprises 16 residues. The CDR3 protein is CASNSETGGVGYEQYF. As DNA, the CDR3 is TGTGCCAGCAATTCGGAGACAGGGGGTGTGGGCTACGAGCAGTACTTC.

The V call is TRBV18, the J call TRBJ2-7, with TRBD1 as a possible D gene (6 bases). The germline V and J ends were trimmed by 5 bases and 1 base, with 12 bases remaining between them. Germline values: CDR1 KGHSH, CDR2 LQKENI. This CDR3 has 14 residues. The CDR3 is CASSTYGQSYEQYF. CDR3 bases: TGTGCCAGCTCAACCTATGGACAGTCCTACGAGCAGTACTTC.

The chain recombines TRBV3-1 (or the pseudogene TRBV3-2) with TRBJ2-5, with 11 bases aligning to TRBD2. V was pared by 0 bases and J by 5 bases, with 11 bases of the junction left unmatched. Germline lookup yields CDR1 LGHDT and CDR2 YNNKEL (reference sequence). The CDR3 totals 18 residues. The CDR3 region is CASSQDFLAGGPGETQYF. In DNA, the CDR3 is TGTGCCAGCAGCCAAGATTTCTTAGCGGGGGGGCCGGGGGAGACCCAGTACTTC.

The chain employs TRBV5-1 and TRBJ1-2; no reliable D call. The germline CDR1 and CDR2 sequences are SGHRS and YFSETQ. V lost 3 bases and J lost 5, with 14 bases in between. The CDR3 sequence is 14 residues long. CDR3 in DNA: TGCGCCAGCAGCTCTCAGCGTGGTACTTATGGCTACACCTTC. This codes for CASSSQRGTYGYTF.

This chain joins TRBV7-2 and TRBJ2-2; the D gene is possibly TRBD2 (5 bases). The germline V gene has CDR1 SGHTA and CDR2 FQGNSA. CDR3 length: 15 amino acids. The germline V and J ends were trimmed by 7 bases and 4 bases, with 16 bases remaining between them. CDR3 residues: CASTRAVGSTGELFF. The CDR3 DNA sequence: TGTGCCAGCACCCGCGCCGTGGGGAGCACCGGGGAGCTGTTTTTT.

The chain has TRBV6-8 and TRBJ2-1; 7 nucleotides agree with TRBD1. CDR3 length: 15 residues. CDR1 MNHGY and CDR2 SAAAGT come from the germline V gene. J gave up 8 bases and V 9 bases, and 16 bases lay outside the gene matches. CDR3 sequence: CARDPTGTEIDEQFF. In nucleotides, the CDR3 is TGTGCCAGAGACCCGACCGGGACAGAAATCGATGAGCAGTTCTTC.

The J gene is TRBJ2-7, the V gene TRBV28, with TRBD1 matching over 9 bases. The CDR3 contains 15 residues. V was clipped by 5 bases and J by 1 base; unmatched bases: 6. CDR1 is MDHEN, CDR2 SYDVKM, per germline. The CDR3 region is CASSTSGTGSYEQYF. The CDR3 bases are TGTGCCAGCAGTACATCCGGGACAGGGTCCTACGAGCAGTACTTC.

The gene calls are TRBV10-2 and TRBJ2-2; 8 bases map to TRBD1. The V segment lost 5 bases and the J segment 4 bases; nucleotides outside the gene matches: 6. This CDR3 has 15 residues. Germline loops: CDR1 WSHSY, CDR2 SAAADI. CDR3 DNA: TGCGCCAGCAGTTTTCAGGGGGCCGGCACCGGGGAGCTGTTTTTT. Protein sequence: CASSFQGAGTGELFF.

The chain uses TRBV6-2 or TRBV6-3 and TRBJ2-1; D remains unclear. The V gene's germline CDR1 is MNHEY and CDR2 SVGEGT. This CDR3 spans 15 amino acids. Trimming pared 4 bases from V and 0 bases from J, leaving 10 bases between. This CDR3 is CASSFRSYSYNEQFF. DNA of the CDR3: TGTGCCAGCAGTTTTCGGAGCTACTCCTACAATGAGCAGTTCTTC.

The genes are TRBV7-2 and TRBJ1-4, with a tentative D call TRBD1 (6 bases). V gave up 5 bases and J gave up 7 bases, with 20 bases separating them. The CDR3 is made up of 16 amino acids. Germline V gene data show CDR1 as SGHTA and CDR2 as FQGNSA. CDR3 in DNA: TGTGCCAGCAGCCAACCAGGGAGGGGGGTCGGTGAAAAACTGTTTTTT. It codes for CASSQPGRGVGEKLFF.

The chain employs TRBV24-1 and TRBJ1-3; TRBD1 matches at 9 bases. J gave up 0 bases and V 12 bases, and 11 bases lay outside the gene matches. Germline values: CDR1 KGHDR, CDR2 SFDVKD. The CDR3 length is 16 residues. CDR3 nucleotides: TGTGCCTCTCTCTTGGGACAGGGTCGCTCTGGAAACACCATATATTTT. Translating gives CASLLGQGRSGNTIYF.

The chain is built from TRBV7-6 and TRBJ1-4; 8 bases line up with TRBD1. V lost 5 bases and J lost 4; bases outside the gene matches: 6. This CDR3 comprises 15 residues. From germline, CDR1 is SGHVS and CDR2 FNYEAQ. CDR3 coding DNA: TGTGCCAGCAGCCCCTGGACAGGGCTTAATGAAAAACTGTTTTTT. Translation gives CASSPWTGLNEKLFF.

A few counts support this clone. Written as DNA, the CDR3 is TGTGCCAGTAGTTCGAAGGGGACAGTCTATGGCTACACCTTC. It codes for CASSSKGTVYGYTF. This chain joins TRBV19 and TRBJ1-2; TRBD1 matches at 7 bases. This CDR3 contains 14 residues. Trimming at V came to 5 bases and at J to 4 bases, leaving 7 bases not matched to a gene. Germline CDR1 and CDR2: LNHDA and SQIVND (reference sequence). The full variable domain, rest sourced from reference TRBV19 and TRBJ1-2, is DGGITQSPKYLFRKEGQNVTLSCEQNLNHDAMYWYRQDPGQGLRLIYYSQIVNDFQKGDIAEGYSVSREKKESFPLTVTSAQKNPTAFYLCASSSKGTVYGYTFGSGTRLTVV.

This clone was recorded a few times. J is TRBJ1-1 and V is TRBV24-1, with 8 bases that match TRBD1. CDR1 and CDR2 from the germline V gene are KGHDR and SFDVKD. CDR3 length: 15 amino acids. Trimming removed 2 bases from V and 5 bases from J; junction bases left unmatched: 6. The CDR3 spells CATSDSGQGVTEAFF. The DNA for the CDR3 is TGTGCCACCAGTGATTCCGGACAGGGAGTGACTGAAGCTTTCTTT.

The chain joins TRBV25-1 to TRBJ1-5; D remains ambiguous. Between the trimmed V and J ends, which lost 5 bases and 0 bases, there was a span of 8 bases. Germline assignment: CDR1 MGHDK and CDR2 SYGVNS. This CDR3 is built from 14 residues. The CDR3 loop is CASSPYGSNQPQHF. The CDR3 DNA sequence: TGTGCCAGCAGTCCGTACGGTAGCAATCAGCCCCAGCATTTT. The full variable domain, rest sourced from reference TRBV25-1 and TRBJ1-5, is EADIYQTPRYLVIGTGKKITLECSQTMGHDKMYWYQQDPGMELHLIHYSYGVNSTEKGDLSSESTVSRIRTEHFPLTLESARPSHTSQYLCASSPYGSNQPQHFGDGTRLSIL.

J is TRBJ2-7 and V is TRBV27; 7 nucleotides align to TRBD1. The CDR3 consists of 13 residues. Per germline, CDR1 MNHEY and CDR2 SMNVEV (reference sequence). V shed 6 bases, J shed 6 bases, and the junction held 8 bases outside the gene matches. The DNA for the CDR3 is TGTGCCAGCAGGAGGACAGGAGTCGGCGAGCAGTACTTC. Its translation: CASRRTGVGEQYF.

In its sample, this clone was seen many times. V and J are TRBV5-6 and TRBJ2-3; 7 bases align to TRBD1. The J segment lost 2 bases and the V segment lost 0 bases, leaving 3 bases of the junction unmatched. The CDR3 totals 15 residues. CDR1 and CDR2 (germline): SGHDT, YYEEEE. CDR3 sequence: CASSLGQGITDTQYF. CDR3 DNA sequence: TGTGCCAGCAGCTTGGGACAGGGAATCACAGATACGCAGTATTTT.

The chain links TRBV7-9 to TRBJ2-2; a possible D gene is TRBD1 (5 bases). Trimming removed 1 base at V and 7 bases at J, with 7 bases between. Germline assignment: CDR1 SEHNR and CDR2 FQNEAQ (reference sequence). CDR3 length equals 13 residues. The DNA for the CDR3 is TGTGCCAGCAGCTTAGAGGGGCGCGGGGAGCTGTTTTTT. Protein sequence: CASSLEGRGELFF.

The V gene is TRBV21-1, the J gene TRBJ1-2. TRBV21-1 is a listed pseudogene. The CDR3 has 15 amino acids. The CDR3 DNA sequence: TGTGCCAGCAGCAATTTATCCGGGTCTGGGTATGGCTACACCTTC. Its translation is CASSNLSGSGYGYTF.